Sequencing of this T cell receptor (beta chain) was carried out in a study of T cell responses to AZD1222 COVID-19 vaccine. Findings and caveats of the study: After two AZD1222 doses, spike-specific TCR breadth and depth rose versus day 0. The CD4 TCRs associated with vaccination extended across spike and predominated at 160-218 and 743-854. The study reported that nearly half of spike-specific TCRs target unmutated variant regions. Most donors were white British and more were female, and clonal diversity was possibly underestimated.

Details on this clone: The antigen is not known.

TCRdb's table, derived via immunoSEQ multiplex PCR, lists solely in-frame clones and lacks some. The sample holds tens of thousands of clones, around 92% seen once. The CDR3 loop spans 11 amino acids. The V gene lost 2 bases and the J gene lost 8 bases, with 6 bases spanning the gap. Germline V gene lookup returns CDR1 LNHDA and CDR2 SQIVND (reference sequence). The source was peripheral blood, collected on day 0 of MenACWY control vaccination. The origin of this receptor is an adult in good health. The rearrangement joins TRBV19 to TRBJ1-1; D remains ambiguous. CDR3 bases: TGTGCCAGTAGTATATCCGGGGAAGCTTTCTTT. It encodes CASSISGEAFF.